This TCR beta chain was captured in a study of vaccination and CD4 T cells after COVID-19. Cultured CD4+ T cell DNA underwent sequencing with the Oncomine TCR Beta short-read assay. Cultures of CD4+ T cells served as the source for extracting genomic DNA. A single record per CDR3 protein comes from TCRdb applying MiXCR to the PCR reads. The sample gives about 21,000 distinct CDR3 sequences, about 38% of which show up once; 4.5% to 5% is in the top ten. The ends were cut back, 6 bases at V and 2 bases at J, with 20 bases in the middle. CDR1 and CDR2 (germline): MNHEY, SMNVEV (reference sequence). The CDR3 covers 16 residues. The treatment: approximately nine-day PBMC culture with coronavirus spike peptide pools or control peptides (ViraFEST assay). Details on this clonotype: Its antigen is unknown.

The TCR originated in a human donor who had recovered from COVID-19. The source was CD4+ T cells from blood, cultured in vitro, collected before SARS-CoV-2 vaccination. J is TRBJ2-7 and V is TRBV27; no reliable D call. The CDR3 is CASSHRLEWATYEQYF. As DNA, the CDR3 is TGTGCCAGCAGCCACAGACTCGAATGGGCCACCTACGAGCAGTACTTC.